These 27 T cell receptor beta chains came from one sample sequenced in a study of CD8+ T cells in alopecia areata. The sample's treatment: oral pan-JAK inhibitor, 5-10 mg twice daily. Isolated RNA was reverse transcribed into cDNA used as the sequencing template. Data came from immunoSEQ multiplex PCR; TCRdb stores just in-frame clones and leaves some out. The sample holds roughly 60,000 clones, 35% to 55% seen once. The sequencing here drew on CD8+ T cells sorted from blood, taken around week 37, from a patient treated with tofacitinib. These receptors came from a human donor with alopecia areata.

In its sample, this clone is medium-sized. This sequence joins TRBV7-2 and TRBJ2-3, with D maybe TRBD2 (6 bases). Trimming took 2 bases from V and 4 from J, leaving 13 bases between them. This CDR3 region has 15 residues. Germline loops: CDR1 SGHTA, CDR2 FQGNSA. The CDR3 loop reads CASSLNGRGADTQYF. CDR3 nucleotide sequence: TGTGCCAGCAGCTTAAACGGGAGAGGGGCAGATACGCAGTATTTT.

The V and J genes are TRBV10-3 and TRBJ2-2; no firm D call. Looked up from germline, CDR1 is ENHRY and CDR2 is SYGVKD. V was trimmed by 6 bases and J by 6 bases, leaving 8 bases between them. This CDR3 spans 12 amino acids. CDR3 sequence reads: CAIRTSPGELFF. Here the CDR3 DNA reads TGTGCCATCAGGACCAGCCCCGGGGAGCTGTTTTTT.

The V call is TRBV29-1, the J call TRBJ2-1; D is undetermined. Germline V lookup: CDR1 SQVTM, CDR2 ANQGSEA. Trimming cost V 8 bases and J 4 bases, with 21 bases left between them. The CDR3 spans 15 residues. The CDR3: CSLLENRNAYNEQFF. CDR3 DNA sequence: TGCAGCCTCTTAGAGAACAGAAACGCGTACAATGAGCAGTTCTTC.

This clone was seen a few times. The V and J genes are TRBV30 and TRBJ1-1; no clear D. Germline values: CDR1 GTSNPN, CDR2 SVGIG (reference sequence). The CDR3 runs to 13 residues. V lost 2 bases, J lost 0 bases, and 7 bases lay in between. CDR3 protein: CAWSTWMNTEAFF. In DNA form, the CDR3 reads TGTGCCTGGAGTACTTGGATGAACACTGAAGCTTTCTTT.

The chain combines TRBV9 with TRBJ2-6, with D unclear. This CDR3 region has 16 residues. Trimming pared 0 bases from V and 7 bases from J, leaving 14 bases between. Per germline, CDR1 SGDLS and CDR2 YYNGEE. The CDR3 DNA reads TGTGCCAGCAGCGTAGCCCCCCTCGCTACAGCCAACGTCCTGACTTTC. Translated: CASSVAPLATANVLTF.

This chain links TRBV5-1 with TRBJ2-7, with 10 bases matching TRBD2. The CDR3 extends over 14 amino acids. The V gene end was trimmed by 2 bases and the J gene end by 2 bases; junction bases not matched to a gene: 1. Germline V lookup: CDR1 SGHRS, CDR2 YFSETQ. The CDR3: CASSLAGGPYEQYF. DNA of the CDR3: TGCGCCAGCAGCTTAGCGGGAGGGCCCTACGAGCAGTACTTC.

This clone was detected only once. The chain employs TRBV4-2 and TRBJ2-7, with 8 bases lining up with TRBD1. CDR3 length equals 14 residues. Germline V lookup: CDR1 LGHNA, CDR2 YNFKEQ. The junction had 3 bases not matched to a gene; V was cut back by 5 bases and J by 0 bases. CDR3 coding DNA: TGTGCCAGCAGCACCGGACAGGGCTCCTACGAGCAGTACTTC. Residues: CASSTGQGSYEQYF.

This chain joins TRBV27 and TRBJ2-1, with a possible D match to TRBD1 (6 bases). The germline V gene has CDR1 MNHEY and CDR2 SMNVEV (reference sequence). This CDR3 spans 15 amino acids. Trimming stripped 0 bases from V and 4 bases from J, with 10 bases between. This CDR3 is CASSLSEGEYNEQFF. CDR3 nucleotides: TGTGCCAGCAGTTTATCCGAGGGGGAATACAATGAGCAGTTCTTC.

The CDR3 bases are TGTGCCAGCAGTTCGACAGCGAACACTGAAGCTTTCTTT. Translation gives CASSSTANTEAFF. The genes are TRBV27 and TRBJ1-1, with D perhaps matching TRBD1 (5 bases). V shed 4 bases and J shed 1 base, with 7 bases lying between them. The CDR3 is made up of 13 amino acids. The germline gives CDR1 MNHEY, CDR2 SMNVEV (reference sequence).

This clone has more than one count but fewer than ten. This sequence joins TRBV7-8 and TRBJ2-7; D gene uncertain. Germline V gene data show CDR1 as SGHVS and CDR2 as FQNEAQ. V lost 0 bases and J 1 base, leaving 7 bases between the germline ends. The CDR3 spans 14 residues. This CDR3 reads CASSLAGKSYEQYF. The CDR3 nucleotides are TGTGCCAGCAGCTTAGCAGGGAAATCCTACGAGCAGTACTTC.

The V gene is TRBV5-1, the J gene TRBJ2-2, with 7 bases fitting TRBD1. The junction had 6 bases not matched to a gene; V was cut back by 9 bases and J by 7 bases. CDR3 length: 12 residues. CDR1 SGHRS and CDR2 YFSETQ come from the germline V gene. CDR3 loop: CATRQGGGELFF. The DNA of the CDR3 is TGCGCCACTCGACAGGGTGGCGGGGAGCTGTTTTTT. Full variable domain (missing parts from reference TRBV5-1 and TRBJ2-2): KAGVTQTPRYLIKTRGQQVTLSCSPISGHRSVSWYQQTPGQGLQFLFEYFSETQRNKGNFPGRFSGRQFSNSRSEMNVSTLELGDSALYLCATRQGGGELFFGEGSRLTVL.

The chain employs TRBV30 and TRBJ1-3; D uncertain. Germline CDR1 reads GTSNPN; CDR2 reads SVGIG (reference sequence). CDR3 length: 11 amino acids. The V and J ends lost 6 bases and 4 bases respectively, with 7 bases between them. The CDR3 DNA is TGTGCCTGCCAGGCGGGAAACACCATATATTTT. This encodes CACQAGNTIYF.

The chain recombines TRBV29-1 with TRBJ1-2; weak D call: TRBD1 (5 bases). CDR3 length: 17 amino acids. Trimming removed 2 bases at V and 0 bases at J, with 19 bases between. Germline CDR1 and CDR2: SQVTM and ANQGSEA. The CDR3 DNA reads as TGCAGCGTTGAACCCTCGAACCGGGACGGTACTAACTATGGCTACACCTTC. Amino acids: CSVEPSNRDGTNYGYTF.

This clone has a handful of counts. The chain recombines TRBV14 with TRBJ1-2; D remains unclear. The V gene lost 0 bases and the J gene lost 4 bases, with 12 bases spanning the gap. CDR1 SGHDN and CDR2 FVKESK come from the germline V gene. The CDR3 sequence is 15 residues long. Here the CDR3 reads CASSQDTGQFYGYTF. The CDR3 DNA is TGTGCCAGCAGCCAAGATACCGGGCAGTTCTATGGCTACACCTTC. Full variable domain (remainder filled in from reference TRBV14 and TRBJ1-2): EAGVTQFPSHSVIEKGQTVTLRCDPISGHDNLYWYRRVMGKEIKFLLHFVKESKQDESGMPNNRFLAERTGGTYSTLKVQPAELEDSGVYFCASSQDTGQFYGYTFGSGTRLTVV.

The V call is TRBV5-1, the J call TRBJ2-7; D is ambiguous. The length of the CDR3 is 15 residues. Germline V lookup: CDR1 SGHRS, CDR2 YFSETQ. With 0 bases removed from V and 6 bases from J, the gap between germline ends came to 16 bases. The CDR3 here is CASSLASGKSLEQYF. CDR3 DNA: TGCGCCAGCAGCTTGGCCAGTGGGAAATCGCTCGAGCAGTACTTC.

The gene calls are TRBV28 and TRBJ2-5; D is perhaps TRBD2 (5 bases). The germline V gene has CDR1 MDHEN and CDR2 SYDVKM. The length of the CDR3 is 15 residues. The V end was cut by 5 bases, the J end by 3 bases, with 16 bases between. The CDR3 spells CASSPSKGAEETQYF. The CDR3 nucleotides are TGTGCCAGCAGTCCCTCTAAGGGAGCGGAAGAGACCCAGTACTTC. The variable domain in full, completed from reference TRBV28 and TRBJ2-5, reads DVKVTQSSRYLVKRTGEKVFLECVQDMDHENMFWYRQDPGLGLRLIYFSYDVKMKEKGDIPEGYSVSREKKERFSLILESASTNQTSMYLCASSPSKGAEETQYFGPGTRLLVL.

This clone was recorded a few times. The chain links TRBV15 to TRBJ1-5; the D is unclear. Deletions cut 4 bases from V and 2 bases from J, with 9 bases between. CDR1 is LNHNV and CDR2 is YYDKDF in the germline V gene (reference sequence). The CDR3 length is 14 residues. The CDR3 here is CATSNLLGNQPQHF. The CDR3 DNA reads TGTGCCACCAGCAACCTACTTGGCAATCAGCCCCAGCATTTT.

The DNA of the CDR3 is TGTGCCTGGGCGGGATACCCTCAGGGCACTGAAGCTTTCTTT. This translates into CAWAGYPQGTEAFF. The J gene is TRBJ1-1, the V gene TRBV30; a weak D match, TRBD1 (5 bases). Germline values: CDR1 GTSNPN, CDR2 SVGIG (reference sequence). Trimming pared 5 bases from V and 4 bases from J, leaving 17 bases between. The length of the CDR3 is 14 residues.

Only a few counts were recorded for this clone. This chain connects TRBV7-9 to TRBJ2-7; tentative D call: TRBD1 (7 bases). This CDR3 region has 15 residues. CDR1 is SEHNR and CDR2 is FQNEAQ in the germline V gene (reference sequence). Trimming pared 6 bases from V and 2 bases from J, leaving 17 bases between. Here the CDR3 reads CASSSPGGFPYEQYF. The CDR3, as DNA: TGTGCCAGCAGTTCGCCAGGGGGGTTTCCCTACGAGCAGTACTTC.

The gene calls are TRBV28 and TRBJ2-2; 8 bases align to TRBD2. CDR3 size: 14 residues. V lost 6 bases, J lost 8 bases, and 8 bases stayed unmatched. The germline CDR1 and CDR2 sequences are MDHEN and SYDVKM. CDR3 loop: CASRIIEREGELFF. The DNA of the CDR3 is TGTGCCAGCAGGATCATCGAGCGGGAGGGGGAGCTGTTTTTT.

V is TRBV29-1 and J is TRBJ2-7; D possibly matches TRBD1 or TRBD2 (6 bases each). Trimming took 3 bases from V and 2 from J, leaving 11 bases between them. CDR1 and CDR2 (germline): SQVTM, ANQGSEA. The CDR3 is made up of 13 amino acids. CDR3 loop: CSVEGGTTYEQYF. Written as DNA, the CDR3 is TGCAGCGTTGAGGGGGGCACAACCTACGAGCAGTACTTC.

The rearrangement joins TRBV29-1 to TRBJ2-1; D gene uncertain. Between the trimmed V and J ends, which lost 5 bases and 8 bases, there was a span of 7 bases. The CDR3 is 10 residues long. Germline CDR1 SQVTM, CDR2 ANQGSEA. The CDR3 loop reads CSVKIYEQFF. DNA of the CDR3: TGCAGCGTTAAGATCTATGAGCAGTTCTTC.

The genes are TRBV11-1 and TRBJ2-1, with unresolved D. V dropped 5 bases and J dropped 4 bases, with 18 bases sitting between them. CDR1 is SGHAT, CDR2 FQDESV, per germline (reference sequence). The CDR3 sequence is 16 residues long. As DNA, the CDR3 is TGTGCCAGCAGCCCCCCCCTCACTTTTCCATACAATGAGCAGTTCTTC. It translates to CASSPPLTFPYNEQFF.

V usage is TRBV30 and J usage is TRBJ2-7; tentatively, D is TRBD1 or TRBD2 (5 bases each). The V and J ends lost 2 bases and 4 bases respectively, with 18 bases between them. Per germline, CDR1 GTSNPN and CDR2 SVGIG (reference sequence). This CDR3 region has 15 residues. The CDR3 loop is CAWSIGAGLAYEQYF. CDR3 in DNA: TGTGCCTGGAGTATTGGGGCAGGACTTGCGTACGAGCAGTACTTC. Full variable domain (remainder filled in from reference TRBV30 and TRBJ2-7): SQTIHQWPATLVQPVGSPLSLECTVEGTSNPNLYWYRQAAGRGLQLLFYSVGIGQISSEVPQNLSASRPQDRQFILSSKKLLLSDSGFYLCAWSIGAGLAYEQYFGPGTRLTVT.

This chain joins TRBV6-5 and TRBJ1-2; no clear D gene. With 4 bases removed from V and 5 bases from J, the gap between germline ends came to 14 bases. Germline V CDR1 and CDR2: MNHEY, SVGAGI. CDR3 length: 14 amino acids. The chain's CDR3 is CASSSAQDLYGYTF. Here the CDR3 DNA reads TGTGCCAGCAGTTCCGCCCAGGATCTTTATGGCTACACCTTC.

This clone has just a few counts. This rearrangement joins TRBV6-1 to TRBJ2-7; TRBD1 matches at 10 bases. The CDR3 length is 13 residues. Germline V gene sequence: CDR1 MNHNS, CDR2 SASEGT. V gave up 11 bases and J gave up 7 bases; unmatched junction bases: 11. CDR3 sequence (DNA): TGTGCCGGTTCCGGGACAGGGGTGGGAGAGCAGTACTTC. As protein: CAGSGTGVGEQYF.

The chain joins TRBV6-5 to TRBJ2-3; no clear D gene. The CDR3 has 13 amino acids. V lost 5 bases and J 4 bases, leaving 10 bases between the germline ends. In germline, CDR1 is MNHEY, CDR2 SVGAGI. This CDR3 is CASSARSSDTQYF. The DNA for the CDR3 is TGTGCCAGCAGTGCCCGCTCCTCAGATACGCAGTATTTT.